This T cell receptor (beta chain) was identified in a study of molecular identifiers for immune sequencing clone quantification. MiXCR, run by TCRdb on the PCR reads, gives a single entry per CDR3 protein. The sample consists of 100,000 or so distinct CDR3 sequences, roughly 34% of them appearing once. This clonotype was seen at least ten times. This receptor was obtained from a human donor in good health. Some libraries in this study had Jurkat cell RNA spiked in. Input material: naive CD8+ T cells from blood, with Jurkat cell RNA spiked in. Indicated subset: FACS-sorted CD8+CD4-CCR7+CD45RA+ naive T cells.

The CDR3 here is CATSDPGLATDTQYF. CDR3 DNA: TGTGCCACCAGTGATCCGGGCCTAGCGACAGATACGCAGTATTTT. The chain is built from TRBV24-1 and TRBJ2-3; D is perhaps TRBD2 (6 bases). Trimming pared 3 bases from V and 3 bases from J, leaving 12 bases between. Germline-derived CDR1 and CDR2 are KGHDR and SFDVKD. The CDR3 is made up of 15 amino acids.